This T cell receptor (beta chain) was recovered during a study of blood T cell repertoires in COVID-19. This table comes from immunoSEQ multiplex PCR, and its TCRdb copy is limited to in-frame clones, with some not included. The table has 200,000 to 250,000 clones, approximately 88% seen once. Trimming took off 1 base at V and 0 bases at J, with 7 bases between the two ends. This CDR3 comprises 15 residues. Germline V CDR1 and CDR2: LGHDT, YNNKEL (reference sequence). No more than 2 weeks before study entry, exposed participants had met a case of COVID-19. The sequenced sample consisted of PBMCs or T cells enriched from blood (not recorded which). The TCR was taken from a woman in her twenties or thirties who had been exposed to COVID-19. The chain combines TRBV3-1 (or the pseudogene TRBV3-2) with TRBJ2-4; D gene uncertain. CDR3 DNA: TGTGCCAGCAGCCAAGCTGTTCTAGCCAAAAACATTCAGTACTTC. The encoded protein is CASSQAVLAKNIQYF.